The sequence of this T cell receptor (beta chain) was determined in a study of cytomegalovirus exposure and HLA in healthy donors. Study observations and caveats: A few CMV-associated chains were confirmed in vitro to be specific for CMV antigens. Based on reports, TCR beta sequences accurately predicted HLA-A and HLA-B alleles for most subjects.

Healthy bone marrow donors made up the donors. The study ran its PCR with 60 Vbeta and 13 Jbeta primers. Repertoires were generated with immunoSEQ multiplex PCR, while TCRdb's copy carries only in-frame clones and drops some. The profile shows roughly 200,000 clones, roughly 81% of them singletons. Notes on this clone: The antigen is undetermined.

CDR3 length: 14 amino acids. V lost 4 bases to trimming and J lost 1 base, with 11 bases between them. Per the germline V gene, CDR1 is SGHDT and CDR2 is YYEEEE. The sample consisted of PBMCs. The chain uses TRBV5-6 and TRBJ1-2; unclear D gene. The clonotype comes from a woman between 25 and 40 years old in good health and CMV-seropositive. CDR3 coding DNA: TGTGCCAGCAGCCCAGACACCAGTAACTATGGCTACACCTTC. Residues: CASSPDTSNYGYTF.